The rows below give T cell receptor beta chains drawn from one sample of a study of T cells in Graves' hyperthyroidism and ophthalmopathy. TCRdb processed the multiplex PCR reads anew with MiXCR; each CDR3 protein has one entry. This table has a few hundred thousand distinct CDR3 sequences, about 17% appearing once. Sample: blood. The receptors here all came from a woman in her sixties with Graves' ophthalmopathy. Each CDR3 is given with its conserved first and last residue. A D gene is named only where the DNA matches it firmly. Expanded clones are given a class, and other clones once, few, many or no size at all.

V gene	clone size	D gene	J gene	CDR3 DNA	CDR3 protein
TRBV15	many	TRBD1	TRBJ2-1	TGTGCCACCAGCAGAGATAAAGGCCCCGGCAGGGGGCCCCACAATGAGCAGTTCTTC	CATSRDKGPGRGPHNEQFF
TRBV4-3	.	.	TRBJ1-1	TGCGCCAGCAGCCAAGATACAGTTTTGAACACTGAAGCTTTCTTT	CASSQDTVLNTEAFF
TRBV28	many	TRBD2	TRBJ2-5	TGTGCCAGCAGACCCGGGGGGGTAGAGACCCAGTACTTC	CASRPGGVETQYF
TRBV12-3/TRBV12-4	many	.	TRBJ1-4	TGTGCCAGCAGATGGGGGACAACTAATGAAAAACTGTTTTTT	CASRWGTTNEKLFF
TRBV7-8	few	.	TRBJ1-3	TGTGCCAGCAGCTTAGGGTTGAGGGGAGGACCTGGAAACACCATATATTTT	CASSLGLRGGPGNTIYF
TRBV19	.	.	TRBJ2-3	TGTGCCAGTAGGGCAACCTCTCGCACAGATACGCAGTATTTT	CASRATSRTDTQYF
TRBV6-1	many	.	TRBJ2-3	TGTGCCAGCAGTGAAAGGCTTAGCGATACGCAGTATTTT	CASSERLSDTQYF
TRBV28	many	TRBD2	TRBJ2-3	TGTGCCAGCAGTTTGTGGGCGGGAGGCGCCCCGACCACAGATACGCAGTATTTT	CASSLWAGGAPTTDTQYF
TRBV7-2	many	.	TRBJ1-5	TGTGCCAGCAGCTTCTGGACGGATCAGCCCCAGCATTTT	CASSFWTDQPQHF
TRBV28	many	TRBD2	TRBJ2-1	TGTGCCAGCAGTCCTCCACAACTAGCGGGAGGTGGTGAGCAGTTCTTC	CASSPPQLAGGGEQFF
TRBV27	.	TRBD1	TRBJ1-4	TGTGCCAGCAGTTTATCTCGGCGGGACAGGCACGAAAAACTGTTTTTT	CASSLSRRDRHEKLFF
TRBV7-2	.	TRBD1	TRBJ1-3	TGTGCCAGCAGCTTCGGGACAGGGAGCTCTGGAAACACCATATATTTT	CASSFGTGSSGNTIYF
TRBV7-2	many	TRBD2	TRBJ2-3	TGTGCCAGCAGCTTAAGACTAGCGGGCACAGATACGCAGTATTTT	CASSLRLAGTDTQYF
TRBV5-6	many	TRBD1	TRBJ2-7	TGTGCCAGCAGCCGAAGGACAGGGTTCGAGCAGTACTTC	CASSRRTGFEQYF
TRBV5-1	many	.	TRBJ2-1	TGCGCCAGCAGCTTTGTAAGGGGGACGGCTAGCGGAAACAATGAGCAGTTCTTC	CASSFVRGTASGNNEQFF
TRBV4-2	many	TRBD2	TRBJ2-7	TGTGCCAGCAGTGTGACTAGCGGGAGCTCCTACGAGCAGTACTTC	CASSVTSGSSYEQYF
TRBV19	few	.	TRBJ2-5	TGTGCCAGTAGCGAGAGACACAGACCCAGCCAAGAGACCCAGTACTTC	CASSERHRPSQETQYF
TRBV19	.	.	TRBJ2-2	TGTGCCAGTAGTATCCGGGCGGGCGGGGAGCTGTTTTTT	CASSIRAGGELFF
TRBV27	.	TRBD2	TRBJ2-4	TGTGCCAGCAGTAACCGAGCGGGAGTGGCCAAAAACATTCAGTACTTC	CASSNRAGVAKNIQYF
TRBV7-2	many	.	TRBJ2-3	TGTGCCAGCAGCTTAGTCCTAACAGCAGATACGCAGTATTTT	CASSLVLTADTQYF
TRBV7-2	many	TRBD1	TRBJ1-5	TGTGCCAGCAGCTTATACAGACAGGGGCTTCAGCCCCAGCATTTT	CASSLYRQGLQPQHF
TRBV5-5	many	TRBD1	TRBJ1-1	TGTGCCAGCAGCTCCCTAAACAGGGGGCTAACTGAAGCTTTCTTT	CASSSLNRGLTEAFF
TRBV10-3	few	.	TRBJ1-2	TGTGCCATCAGTGATGTCTCAACTAACTATGGCTACACCTTC	CAISDVSTNYGYTF
TRBV18	many	.	TRBJ1-1	TGTGCCAGCTCACCAGAGACTGAAGCTTTCTTT	CASSPETEAFF
TRBV6-2/TRBV6-3	many	.	TRBJ2-1	TGTGCCAGCAGTTACTCTTTCAATGAGCAGTTCTTC	CASSYSFNEQFF
TRBV7-2	many	TRBD2	TRBJ2-7	TGTGCCAGCAGCCAGACTAGCGGGAGGGCCTACGAGCAGTACTTC	CASSQTSGRAYEQYF
TRBV12-3/TRBV12-4	.	.	TRBJ1-4	TGTGCCAGCAGTTTCGACAGAAGTGCAACTAATGAAAAACTGTTTTTT	CASSFDRSATNEKLFF